The table lists the clone carrying this T cell receptor beta chain with a count of one. As yet, its antigen is unknown. This entry is derived from a study of beta chain features in type 1 diabetes. Whole-study results and caveats: Patients with Type 1 diabetes showed moderately but significantly shorter TCRB CDR3s in all four CD4+ subsets. Patients with type 1 diabetes showed fewer VDJ junction insertions and more deletions. Sampled from patients, naive, central memory and Treg TCRB repertoires appeared more similar than those sampled from healthy donors.

The collection from each donor was one heparinised blood draw averaging approximately 110 mL. The germline V gene has CDR1 SNHLY and CDR2 FYNNEI. The CDR3 loop spans 11 amino acids. Trimming removed 1 base from V and 8 bases from J, with 5 bases in between. Investigators reverse transcribed all isolated RNA, so they sequenced expressed TCRB transcripts. Profiled with immunoSEQ multiplex PCR; TCRdb holds only in-frame clones, not every one. The sample records 200,000 to 300,000 clones, 68% being singletons. V is TRBV2 and J is TRBJ2-5; D call uncertain. This TCR was recovered from a man aged 30 to 39 in good health. Sequencing input: naive CD4+ T cells from blood. The CDR3 DNA is TGTGCCAGCAGTGAAGTGGGAACCCAGTACTTC. Translated, it gives CASSEVGTQYF. The full variable domain, completed using reference TRBV2 and TRBJ2-5, is EPEVTQTPSHQVTQMGQEVILRCVPISNHLYFYWYRQILGQKVEFLVSFYNNEISEKSEIFDDQFSVERPDGSNFTLKIRSTKLEDSAMYFCASSEVGTQYFGPGTRLLVL.